The entry below gives a single T cell receptor (beta chain) sequence along with its context. As yet, its antigen is unknown. This sample stems from a study of T-cell memory formation after mild COVID-19. Overall study: There were largely donor-specific TCR clusters.

Trimming left V 6 bases short and J 6 bases short, with 19 bases between. This CDR3 has 15 amino acids. Germline CDR1 MNHEY, CDR2 SVGAGI. TCRdb itself ran the 5' RACE reads through MiXCR, one entry per CDR3 protein. The sample records about 81,000 distinct CDR3 sequences, 20% to 25% being singletons. Overall study findings and caveats: Memory sampled before infection contained some responding clones, suggesting cross-reactive memory joined. Whereas later expanders leaned CD4+, clones contracting day 15 to 85 showed a balanced CD4/CD8 makeup.

The chain has TRBV6-5 and TRBJ2-3, with D unclear. The clonotype originates from a man between 18 and 29 years old who had mild COVID-19 (a few samples of this study predate the infection). Cell type and time point are not known. Sample: PBMCs or a T cell subset sorted from them (not recorded which). CDR3 nucleotides: TGTGCCAGCAGAAGGCCGGGCCTTGGGGTGGATACGCAGTATTTT. Encoded protein: CASRRPGLGVDTQYF.